This TCR beta chain came from a study of blood T cell repertoires in COVID-19. Overall study: COVID-19 samples collected from the United States, Italy and Spain covered acute and convalescent phases.

The germline CDR1 and CDR2 sequences are SQVTM and ANQGSEA. CDR3 size: 13 residues. The trim removed 2 bases at V and 7 bases at J, leaving 7 bases unmatched. This clone occurred a few times. Authors' methods: Reference gene primers were amplified, and this amplification served to estimate nucleated cell counts. The method was immunoSEQ multiplex PCR; TCRdb's version includes in-frame clones alone and lacks a portion of them. V and J calls and clone size follow that table, whereas D and trimming were derived from the DNA. The data contain around 99,000 clones, around 83% of them singletons. The chain couples TRBV29-1 to TRBJ2-7; 8 nucleotides align to TRBD2. What was sequenced was peripheral blood. The origin of this receptor is a man aged 70 or older with acute or convalescent COVID-19. Here the CDR3 DNA reads TGCAGCGTTGAAAACGGGGGGGCGGGAGAGCAGTACTTC. It translates to CSVENGGAGEQYF.